A selection of T cell receptor beta chains follows, all from one sample in a study of T cells expressing NK-cell markers. TCRdb processed the 5' RACE reads again and assigns one entry to each CDR3 protein, with no DNA. This table lists about 410,000 distinct CDR3 sequences. Sequenced input: blood T cells: a sorted CD56 or NKG2C T cell subset, CD4+ or CD8+ T cells, or bulk PBMC T cells (not recorded which). The origin of the receptors is a woman between 50 and 59 years old in good health. CDR3s include the opening cysteine and the closing phenylalanine or tryptophan. Fields, in order: V gene, J gene, CDR3 protein.

V: TRBV7-6
J: TRBJ2-7
CDR3: CASSLGSGTGSSYEQYF

V: TRBV29-1
J: TRBJ2-7
CDR3: CSVVTGLSYEQYF

V: TRBV5-6
J: TRBJ2-6
CDR3: CASSLETGVGSGANVLTF

V: TRBV20-1
J: TRBJ2-1
CDR3: CSARSWSGGNEQFF

V: TRBV4-1
J: TRBJ2-3
CDR3: CASSQPTGSTDTQYF

V: TRBV25-1
J: TRBJ2-5
CDR3: CASSEGGAGETQYF

V: TRBV20-1
J: TRBJ2-3
CDR3: CSAAGLAATDTQYF

V: TRBV20-1
J: TRBJ2-5
CDR3: CSAAAAIDRGETQYF

V: TRBV12-3/TRBV12-4
J: TRBJ2-7
CDR3: CASSPGLADLLSYEQYF

V: TRBV20-1
J: TRBJ2-1
CDR3: CSARDPGTGQIFSGPYNEQFF

V: TRBV7-9
J: TRBJ1-1
CDR3: CASSFPEAGKAFF

V: TRBV12-3/TRBV12-4
J: TRBJ1-5
CDR3: CASTPISYNQPQHF

V: TRBV9
J: TRBJ1-3
CDR3: CASSVLAGGTSGNTIYF

V: TRBV15
J: TRBJ2-1
CDR3: CATSYWATYNEQFF

V: TRBV6-1
J: TRBJ1-4
CDR3: CASSEARRVGFGKLFF

V: TRBV28
J: TRBJ1-1
CDR3: CASSDLKPGLAPGTEAFF

V: TRBV12-3/TRBV12-4
J: TRBJ2-5
CDR3: CAIPHAGVDSNPQETQYF

V: TRBV5-1
J: TRBJ2-1
CDR3: CASSFGLGGTSSYNEQFF

V: TRBV19
J: TRBJ1-3
CDR3: CASKQVADSGNTIYF

V: TRBV21-1
J: TRBJ2-5
CDR3: CASSRSTGVETQYF

V: TRBV29-1
J: TRBJ2-3
CDR3: CSVAGRYTDTQYF

V: TRBV2
J: TRBJ2-5
CDR3: CASVAGLAETQYF

V: TRBV20-1
J: TRBJ1-1
CDR3: CSARKTNTEAFF

V: TRBV7-8
J: TRBJ2-3
CDR3: CASSLVGGSPTDTQYF

V: TRBV29-1
J: TRBJ2-1
CDR3: CSVGRDRGRMNEQFF

V: TRBV5-6
J: TRBJ2-1
CDR3: CASSLKRIYNEQFF

V: TRBV7-9
J: TRBJ2-3
CDR3: CASSSPAGLPITDTQYF

V: TRBV5-1
J: TRBJ2-3
CDR3: CASSRQDRGLNTDTQYF

V: TRBV7-8
J: TRBJ2-3
CDR3: CASRRSGVGDTQYF

V: TRBV27
J: TRBJ2-3
CDR3: CASLVPSTDTQYF

V: TRBV27
J: TRBJ1-6
CDR3: CASSLGAINSPLHF

V: TRBV12-3/TRBV12-4
J: TRBJ2-1
CDR3: CASSTNRGSGSSYNEQFF

V: TRBV11-3
J: TRBJ2-1
CDR3: CASSLVWQVGEQFF

V: TRBV29-1
J: TRBJ1-5
CDR3: CSVFGQGGTNPQHF

V: TRBV24-1
J: TRBJ2-3
CDR3: CATSDPSPKASTDTQYF